The rows below give T cell receptor beta chains drawn from one sample of a study of neurological immune-mediated disorders. TCRdb analysed the 5' RACE reads with MiXCR anew, one entry per CDR3 protein. The sample lists tens of thousands of distinct CDR3 sequences, about 15% occurring once. Material: PBMCs. These receptors were obtained from a man in his 70s in good health. Each CDR3 is given with its conserved first and last residue. Fields, in order: V gene, clone size, D gene, J gene, CDR3 protein, CDR3 DNA. A D gene is named only where the DNA matches it firmly. The size field is filled for only some rows; it gives once, few, many or a size class.

TRBV5-4	few	-	TRBJ1-4	CASSSKTATNEKLFF	TGTGCCAGCAGCTCTAAGACTGCAACTAATGAAAAACTGTTTTTT
TRBV5-1	many	-	TRBJ2-5	CASSSTVERETQYF	TGCGCCAGCAGCTCGACAGTTGAGAGGGAGACCCAGTACTTC
TRBV5-6	many	TRBD2	TRBJ2-5	CASNKRASGGQETQYF	TGTGCCAGCAACAAAAGAGCGAGCGGGGGGCAAGAGACCCAGTACTTC
TRBV27	many	TRBD1	TRBJ2-7	CASSLAFFPGQGIEQYF	TGTGCCAGCAGTTTAGCGTTCTTCCCGGGACAGGGAATCGAGCAGTACTTC
TRBV10-3	many	-	TRBJ2-1	CAISVLGELGNEQFF	TGTGCCATCAGCGTACTAGGGGAGCTCGGAAATGAGCAGTTCTTC
TRBV5-1	-	-	TRBJ2-2	CASSSSGGGDVFF	TGCGCCAGCAGCTCCTCTGGCGGGGGCGACGTGTTTTTT
TRBV5-5	-	-	TRBJ1-1	CASRKAGTTQSMNTEAFF	TGTGCCAGCAGAAAAGCCGGGACAACCCAATCTATGAACACTGAAGCTTTCTTT
TRBV5-6	many	TRBD1	TRBJ2-5	CASNPTGNQETQYF	TGTGCCAGCAACCCGACAGGGAACCAAGAGACCCAGTACTTC
TRBV6-2/TRBV6-3	many	-	TRBJ1-5	CASSGTVQPQHF	TGTGCCAGCAGTGGGACCGTACAGCCCCAGCATTTT
TRBV7-2	many	TRBD1	TRBJ1-3	CASSKDRGQGNTIYF	TGTGCCAGCAGCAAGGACAGGGGGCAGGGAAACACCATATATTTT
TRBV28	many	-	TRBJ2-2	CASSRGGLGSDTGELFF	TGTGCCAGCAGTCGAGGGGGTCTCGGGTCTGACACCGGGGAGCTGTTTTTT
TRBV5-1	many	-	TRBJ1-1	CASSLGGGTNTEAFF	TGCGCCAGCAGCTTGGGGGGAGGAACGAACACTGAAGCTTTCTTT
TRBV24-1	many	-	TRBJ2-3	CATQRGSSTDTQYF	TGTGCCACACAGCGCGGTTCTAGCACAGATACGCAGTATTTT
TRBV5-1	many	TRBD1	TRBJ1-6	CASSLVTGTDSPLHF	TGCGCCAGCAGCTTGGTGACAGGGACGGATTCACCCCTCCACTTT
TRBV7-8	-	-	TRBJ2-7	CASSLKIRRNEQYF	TGTGCCAGCAGCCTGAAGATCCGCCGGAACGAGCAGTACTTC
TRBV6-6	many	TRBD1	TRBJ1-4	CASSSGGTGEKLFF	TGTGCCAGCAGCTCAGGGGGAACGGGTGAAAAACTGTTTTTT
TRBV20-1	many	-	TRBJ2-1	CSAREARSGSSYNEQFF	TGCAGTGCTAGAGAGGCGCGTAGTGGGAGCTCCTACAATGAGCAGTTCTTC
TRBV27	many	TRBD1	TRBJ1-6	CASSPTGAPSSYNSPLHF	TGTGCCAGCAGTCCGACAGGGGCCCCCAGCTCCTATAATTCACCCCTCCACTTT
TRBV5-1	many	-	TRBJ2-2	CASSLDLRAAGELFF	TGCGCCAGCAGCTTGGACCTTAGGGCCGCCGGGGAGCTGTTTTTT
TRBV5-1	many	-	TRBJ2-3	CASSLVSDTQYF	TGCGCCAGCAGCTTGGTGTCGGATACGCAGTATTTT
TRBV29-1	-	TRBD2	TRBJ2-3	CSAGLAGATDTQYF	TGCAGCGCCGGACTAGCGGGAGCCACAGATACGCAGTATTTT
TRBV3-1	many	TRBD2	TRBJ2-2	CASSQLAGAAGELFF	TGTGCCAGCAGCCAACTAGCGGGAGCGGCCGGGGAGCTGTTTTTT
TRBV5-5	-	-	TRBJ1-1	CASSFTGMNTEAFF	TGTGCCAGCAGCTTTACCGGGATGAACACTGAAGCTTTCTTT
TRBV20-1	many	TRBD1	TRBJ2-7	CSASHPGTGRGSYEQYF	TGCAGTGCTAGCCACCCCGGGACAGGCAGAGGATCCTACGAGCAGTACTTC
TRBV27	-	-	TRBJ2-7	CASSLSRGSYEQYF	TGTGCCAGCAGTTTGAGTAGGGGGTCCTACGAGCAGTACTTC
TRBV28	many	TRBD2	TRBJ2-1	CASSNGLAGLNEQFF	TGTGCCAGCAGTAACGGACTAGCGGGCCTCAATGAGCAGTTCTTC
TRBV7-2	many	TRBD1	TRBJ2-5	CASSRDRRAETQYF	TGTGCCAGCAGCCGGGACAGGAGAGCAGAGACCCAGTACTTC
TRBV20-1	many	-	TRBJ1-5	CSARDMRVLNQPQHF	TGCAGTGCTAGAGATATGAGGGTTCTCAATCAGCCCCAGCATTTT
TRBV20-1	-	-	TRBJ2-3	CSAGLGDNTQYF	TGCAGTGCTGGCTTGGGCGACAATACGCAGTATTTT
TRBV27	many	TRBD1	TRBJ2-1	CASSLRDRVNNEQFF	TGTGCCAGCAGTCTCCGGGACAGGGTCAACAATGAGCAGTTCTTC
TRBV5-1	many	TRBD2	TRBJ2-3	CASSPTSGGTDTQYF	TGCGCCAGCAGCCCAACTAGCGGGGGGACAGATACGCAGTATTTT
TRBV12-3/TRBV12-4	-	-	TRBJ2-7	CASGLRDGYEQYF	TGTGCCAGCGGCCTCCGGGACGGCTACGAGCAGTACTTC
TRBV20-1	-	-	TRBJ2-7	CSASRGSSYEQYF	TGCAGTGCTAGCCGGGGCAGCTCCTACGAGCAGTACTTC
TRBV11-3	many	-	TRBJ2-1	CASSSTPGTRNEQFF	TGTGCCAGCAGCTCCACCCCCGGGACGCGGAATGAGCAGTTCTTC
TRBV20-1	many	-	TRBJ2-2	CSASPSSNFAGELFF	TGCAGTGCTAGCCCTAGTAGTAACTTCGCCGGGGAGCTGTTTTTT
TRBV5-1	many	TRBD1	TRBJ2-5	CASSGQGEETQYF	TGCGCCAGCAGCGGACAGGGGGAAGAGACCCAGTACTTC
TRBV5-1	many	-	TRBJ2-3	CASSLGRPSTDTQYF	TGCGCCAGCAGCTTGGGCAGGCCTAGCACAGATACGCAGTATTTT
TRBV20-1	many	-	TRBJ2-3	CSAPALHTGNTDTQYF	TGCAGTGCTCCTGCCCTACACACAGGAAACACAGATACGCAGTATTTT
TRBV19	many	TRBD1	TRBJ2-7	CASSTKNAGTGNYEQYF	TGTGCCAGTAGTACAAAAAACGCCGGGACAGGGAACTACGAGCAGTACTTC
TRBV20-1	many	TRBD1	TRBJ2-4	CSARDTRQGKNIQYF	TGCAGTGCTAGAGATACTAGACAGGGAAAAAACATTCAGTACTTC
TRBV2	many	TRBD2	TRBJ2-3	CASSEGSGGLSTDTQYF	TGTGCCAGCAGTGAAGGTAGCGGGGGCCTAAGCACAGATACGCAGTATTTT
TRBV5-1	many	TRBD1	TRBJ2-5	CASSTGVGTQYF	TGCGCCAGCAGTACAGGGGTGGGGACCCAGTACTTC
TRBV4-2	-	-	TRBJ2-3	CASSHGDRRGADTQNF	TGTGCCAGCAGCCACGGGGATCGGCGGGGAGCAGATACGCAGAATTTT